These T cell receptor beta chains were read from a single sample in a study of cytomegalovirus exposure and HLA in healthy donors. Some clones are missing from TCRdb's copy, which holds only in-frame ones; the method was immunoSEQ multiplex PCR. The sample consists of some 350,000 clones, roughly 90% of them appearing once. Sequenced sample: PBMCs. The receptors were gathered from a woman under 40 in good health and CMV-seropositive. Both conserved end residues are part of each CDR3. A D gene is named only where the DNA matches it firmly. A clone size is listed for some rows: how often the clone was seen (once, few, many), or a class if it is expanded.

>-|TRBV7-8|TRBJ1-2|TRBD1
CASSQRGQGWNGYTF
TGTGCCAGCAGCCAAAGAGGACAGGGTTGGAATGGCTACACCTTC
>-|TRBV6-1|TRBJ2-7|TRBD1
CASRLLQGAGDEQYF
TGTGCCAGCAGACTCCTACAGGGGGCTGGGGATGAGCAGTACTTC
>-|TRBV7-9|TRBJ2-7|TRBD1
CASSRQGAHEQYF
TGTGCCAGCAGCCGACAGGGGGCCCACGAGCAGTACTTC
>-|TRBV2|TRBJ2-7|TRBD2
CASSDLLAGGPHEQYF
TGTGCCAGCAGTGATCTCCTAGCGGGAGGGCCCCACGAGCAGTACTTC
>-|TRBV15|TRBJ2-1|TRBD2
CATSRDLGLANNEQFF
TGTGCCACCAGCAGAGATCTCGGACTAGCGAACAATGAGCAGTTCTTC
>once|TRBV5-1|TRBJ2-7|-
CASSFPGSYEQYF
TGCGCCAGCAGCTTTCCCGGGAGCTACGAGCAGTACTTC
>-|TRBV9|TRBJ2-1|TRBD2
CASSGLAGGEQFF
TGTGCCAGCAGCGGACTAGCGGGAGGTGAGCAGTTCTTC
>-|TRBV9|TRBJ2-3|-
CASGVNTQYF
TGTGCCAGCGGAGTTAATACGCAGTATTTT
>-|TRBV7-2|TRBJ1-2|-
CPRRETGPAPLAGYTF
TGCCCCAGACGAGAGACAGGACCCGCTCCGCTGGCTGGCTACACCTTC
>-|TRBV27|TRBJ1-2|-
CASSLSYEYGYGYTF
TGTGCCAGCAGTTTGTCTTACGAGTATGGGTATGGCTACACCTTC
>-|TRBV30|TRBJ1-4|TRBD1
CAWRKGGAGEKLFF
TGTGCCTGGAGGAAAGGGGGCGCGGGTGAAAAACTGTTTTTT
>-|TRBV30|TRBJ1-5|-
CAWSDYGGNQPQHF
TGTGCCTGGTCAGATTACGGGGGCAATCAGCCCCAGCATTTT
>-|TRBV27|TRBJ2-7|-
CASSPTTGDYEQYF
TGTGCCAGCAGTCCGACTACCGGGGACTACGAGCAGTACTTC
>-|TRBV5-6|TRBJ2-1|-
CASSSIGVSYNEQFF
TGTGCCAGCAGCTCCATAGGGGTATCCTACAATGAGCAGTTCTTC
>-|TRBV18|TRBJ2-3|TRBD2
CASSLAGAGTDTQYF
TGTGCCAGCTCACTAGCGGGAGCTGGCACAGATACGCAGTATTTT
>-|TRBV5-1|TRBJ1-4|-
CASKPGHAFPTNEKLFF
TGCGCCAGCAAACCGGGACACGCCTTTCCAACTAATGAAAAACTGTTTTTT
>-|TRBV27|TRBJ1-5|-
CASSFSRSNQPQHF
TGTGCCAGCAGTTTTAGTAGGAGCAATCAGCCCCAGCATTTT
>-|TRBV7-2|TRBJ2-7|TRBD2
CASSPKSGRAGEQYF
TGTGCCAGCAGCCCAAAATCGGGGAGGGCCGGCGAGCAGTACTTC
>-|TRBV6-1|TRBJ1-1|-
CASSWGSGTEAFF
TGTGCCAGCAGTTGGGGGTCCGGCACTGAAGCTTTCTTT
>-|TRBV9|TRBJ1-2|TRBD1
CASSVARQGPFYGYTF
TGTGCCAGCAGCGTAGCGCGACAGGGGCCCTTCTATGGCTACACCTTC
>-|TRBV2|TRBJ1-1|-
CASRLEIGGTEAFF
TGTGCCAGCAGACTTGAAATAGGGGGCACTGAAGCTTTCTTT
>-|TRBV2|TRBJ1-2|-
CASSLFPNYGYTF
TGTGCCAGCAGCCTATTCCCTAACTATGGCTACACCTTC
>once|TRBV6-5|TRBJ1-2|-
CASSMGVLDYGYTF
TGTGCCAGCAGTATGGGGGTTTTGGACTATGGCTACACCTTC
>-|TRBV19|TRBJ2-1|-
CASSIEGYNEQFF
TGTGCCAGTAGTATAGAGGGGTACAATGAGCAGTTCTTC